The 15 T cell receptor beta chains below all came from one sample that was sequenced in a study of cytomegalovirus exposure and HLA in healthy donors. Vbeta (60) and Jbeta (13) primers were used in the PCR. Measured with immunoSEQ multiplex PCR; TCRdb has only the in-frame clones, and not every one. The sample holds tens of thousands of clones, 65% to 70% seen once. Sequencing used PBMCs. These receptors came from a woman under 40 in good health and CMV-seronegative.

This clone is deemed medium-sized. In DNA form, the CDR3 reads TGTGCCAGCAGTGACTGGACAGGGGGCGAGAGTTCACCCCTCCACTTT. Protein product: CASSDWTGGESSPLHF. This sequence joins TRBV6-1 and TRBJ1-6, with 11 bases identical to TRBD1. With V trimmed by 3 bases and J by 9 bases, 7 bases remained unmatched. CDR1 MNHNS and CDR2 SASEGT come from the germline V gene. The length of the CDR3 is 16 residues.

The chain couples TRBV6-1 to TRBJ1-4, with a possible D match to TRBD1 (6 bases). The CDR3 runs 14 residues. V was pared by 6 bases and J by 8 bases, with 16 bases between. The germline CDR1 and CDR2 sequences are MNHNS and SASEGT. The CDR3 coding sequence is TGTGCCAGCAGGGGGGGGCAGACGCAGGAAAAACTGTTTTTT. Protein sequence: CASRGGQTQEKLFF.

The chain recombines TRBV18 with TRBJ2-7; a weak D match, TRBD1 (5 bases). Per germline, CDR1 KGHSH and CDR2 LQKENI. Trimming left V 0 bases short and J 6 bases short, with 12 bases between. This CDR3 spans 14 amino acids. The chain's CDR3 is CASSPPSGWGEQYF. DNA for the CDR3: TGTGCCAGCTCACCACCTTCAGGGTGGGGCGAGCAGTACTTC.

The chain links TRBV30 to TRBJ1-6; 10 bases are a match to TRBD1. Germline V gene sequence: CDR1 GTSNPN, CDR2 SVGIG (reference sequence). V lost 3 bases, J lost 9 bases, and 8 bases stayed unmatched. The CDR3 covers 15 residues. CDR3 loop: CAWSSRGTGVSPLHF. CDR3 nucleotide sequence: TGTGCCTGGAGCTCCCGGGGGACAGGGGTTTCACCCCTCCACTTT.

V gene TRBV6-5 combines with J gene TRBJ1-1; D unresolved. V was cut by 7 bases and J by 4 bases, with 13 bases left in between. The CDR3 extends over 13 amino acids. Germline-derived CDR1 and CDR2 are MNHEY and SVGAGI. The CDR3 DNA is TGTGCCAGCACGGGGAAACTGGGCACTGAAGCTTTCTTT. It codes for CASTGKLGTEAFF.

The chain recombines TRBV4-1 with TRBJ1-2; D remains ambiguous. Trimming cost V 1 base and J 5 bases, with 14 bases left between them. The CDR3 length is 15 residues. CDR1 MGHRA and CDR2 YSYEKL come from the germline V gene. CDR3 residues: CASSQGGRWIYGYTF. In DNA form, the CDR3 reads TGCGCCAGCAGCCAAGGTGGCAGGTGGATTTATGGCTACACCTTC.

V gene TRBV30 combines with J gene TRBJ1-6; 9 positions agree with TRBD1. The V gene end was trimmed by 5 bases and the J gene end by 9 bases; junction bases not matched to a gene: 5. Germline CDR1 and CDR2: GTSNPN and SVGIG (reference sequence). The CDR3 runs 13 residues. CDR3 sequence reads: CAWGGQGSSPLHF. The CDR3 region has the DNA TGTGCCTGGGGGGGACAGGGAAGTTCACCCCTCCACTTT.

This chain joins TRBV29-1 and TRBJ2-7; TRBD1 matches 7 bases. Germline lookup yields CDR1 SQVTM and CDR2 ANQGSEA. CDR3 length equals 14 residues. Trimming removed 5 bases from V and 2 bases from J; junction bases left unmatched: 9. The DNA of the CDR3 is TGCAGCGTTCGGAAAGGGGGCGTCCCCTACGAGCAGTACTTC. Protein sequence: CSVRKGGVPYEQYF.

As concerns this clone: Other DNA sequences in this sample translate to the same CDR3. The CDR3 loop is CASSLGAHTDTQYF. DNA for the CDR3: TGTGCCAGCAGCTTGGGAGCGCACACAGATACGCAGTATTTT. The V gene is TRBV5-6, the J gene TRBJ2-3; no definite D call. CDR1 and CDR2 (germline): SGHDT, YYEEEE. Trimming removed 0 bases at V and 2 bases at J, with 7 bases between. The CDR3 has 14 amino acids.

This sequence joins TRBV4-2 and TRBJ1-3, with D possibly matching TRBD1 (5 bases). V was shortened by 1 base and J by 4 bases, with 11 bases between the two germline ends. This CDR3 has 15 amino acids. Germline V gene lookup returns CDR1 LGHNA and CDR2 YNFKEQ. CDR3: CASSQGVGPGNTIYF. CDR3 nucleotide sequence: TGTGCCAGCAGCCAAGGGGTGGGGCCCGGAAACACCATATATTTT.

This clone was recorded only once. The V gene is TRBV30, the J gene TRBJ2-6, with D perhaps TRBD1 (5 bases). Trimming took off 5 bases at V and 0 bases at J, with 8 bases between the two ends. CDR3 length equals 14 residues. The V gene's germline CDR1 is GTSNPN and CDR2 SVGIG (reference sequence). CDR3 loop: CAWGQGSGANVLTF. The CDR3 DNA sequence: TGTGCCTGGGGTCAGGGCTCTGGGGCCAACGTCCTGACTTTC.

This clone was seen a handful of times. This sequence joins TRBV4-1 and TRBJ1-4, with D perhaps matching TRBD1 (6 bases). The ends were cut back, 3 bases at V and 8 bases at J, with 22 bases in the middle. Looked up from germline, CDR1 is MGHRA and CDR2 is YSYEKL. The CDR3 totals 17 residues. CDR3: CASSQSRAQGRREKLFF. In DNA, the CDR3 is TGCGCCAGCAGCCAGAGTAGAGCGCAGGGGAGAAGGGAAAAACTGTTTTTT.

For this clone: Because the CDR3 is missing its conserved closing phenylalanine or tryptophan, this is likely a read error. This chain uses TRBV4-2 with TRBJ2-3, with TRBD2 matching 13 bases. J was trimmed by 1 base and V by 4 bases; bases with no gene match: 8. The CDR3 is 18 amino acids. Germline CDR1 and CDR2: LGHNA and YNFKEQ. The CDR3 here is CASSLTSGGAGGTDTQYV. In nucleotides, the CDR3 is TGTGCCAGCAGCCTTACTAGCGGGGGGGCCGGTGGCACAGATACGCAGTATGTT.

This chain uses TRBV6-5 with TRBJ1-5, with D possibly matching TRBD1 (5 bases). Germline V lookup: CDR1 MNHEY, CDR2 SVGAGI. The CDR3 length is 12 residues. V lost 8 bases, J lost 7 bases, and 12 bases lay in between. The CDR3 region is CASGEGRQPQHF. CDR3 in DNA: TGTGCCAGCGGGGAGGGGCGGCAGCCCCAGCATTTT.

CDR3: CASSYSKGRHGYTF. DNA for the CDR3: TGTGCCAGCAGTTACTCGAAGGGGAGGCATGGCTACACCTTC. The V gene is TRBV6-6, the J gene TRBJ1-2; the D gene is possibly TRBD1 (5 bases). The CDR3 has 14 amino acids. Germline CDR1 and CDR2: MNHNY and SVGAGI (reference sequence). V lost 0 bases and J 6 bases, leaving 11 bases between the germline ends.